The clone carrying this T cell receptor beta chain was observed once. Assay used: immunoSEQ multiplex PCR; TCRdb lists only in-frame clones, some missing. The repertoire holds under 250,000 clones, with about 80% as singletons. Trimming cost V 6 bases and J 6 bases; bases outside gene matches: 11. The CDR3 totals 16 residues. From germline, CDR1 is SGHAT and CDR2 FQNNGV. This entry belongs to a study of blood T cell repertoires in COVID-19. The rearrangement uses TRBV11-2 and TRBJ2-1, with 10 bases identical to TRBD2. The sequenced sample consisted of peripheral blood. The TCR originated in a man in his forties or fifties with active or convalescent COVID-19. CDR3 nucleotide sequence: TGTGCCAGCAGTTTGGGGAGACTAGCGGGTCTCAATGAGCAGTTCTTC. It codes for CASSLGRLAGLNEQFF.